The next 27 T cell receptor beta chains were all read from a single sample in a study of neurological immune-mediated disorders. Time point indicated: longitudinal time-point 3. TCRdb passed the 5' RACE reads through MiXCR, listing each CDR3 protein once. The sample shows fewer than 85,000 distinct CDR3 sequences, around 4.7% of them seen only once. Material: PBMCs. The receptors were gathered from a woman aged 55-69 years with multiple sclerosis.

This clonotype occurred many times. The chain links TRBV18 to TRBJ2-7; 10 nucleotides line up with TRBD1. V was clipped by 0 bases and J by 4 bases; unmatched bases: 0. CDR1 KGHSH and CDR2 LQKENI come from the germline V gene. This CDR3 has 14 residues. The DNA of the CDR3 is TGTGCCAGCTCACCACCGGGACAGGGGTACGAGCAGTACTTC. Its translation is CASSPPGQGYEQYF.

This clonotype was detected only a few times. The V and J genes are TRBV24-1 and TRBJ2-1; D possibly matches TRBD1 or TRBD2 (5 bases each). V lost 3 bases to trimming and J lost 5 bases, with 13 bases between them. Germline CDR1 reads KGHDR; CDR2 reads SFDVKD. The CDR3 runs 15 residues. CDR3 bases: TGTGCCACCAGTGATGACGGGCAGGGACACAATGAGCAGTTCTTC. Translated, it gives CATSDDGQGHNEQFF.

This clonotype was observed a few times. The chain joins TRBV30 to TRBJ2-1, with D perhaps TRBD2 (7 bases). Looked up from germline, CDR1 is GTSNPN and CDR2 is SVGIG (reference sequence). With 5 bases removed from V and 10 bases from J, the gap between germline ends came to 18 bases. This CDR3 has 13 residues. The CDR3 here is CAWDTGGFYEQFF. DNA of the CDR3: TGTGCCTGGGATACGGGGGGCTTTTACGAGCAGTTCTTC.

In this sample, this clonotype turned up many times. V and J are TRBV5-1 and TRBJ2-1; 10 nucleotides align to TRBD2. CDR3 size: 15 residues. Germline lookup yields CDR1 SGHRS and CDR2 YFSETQ. After removal of 0 bases from V and 8 bases from J, the junction contained 5 bases not matched to a gene. Here the CDR3 reads CASSLAASGGYEQFF. In DNA, the CDR3 is TGCGCCAGCAGCTTGGCCGCTAGCGGGGGATATGAGCAGTTCTTC.

At least ten counts were recorded for this clonotype. The genes are TRBV5-1 and TRBJ1-2; D possibly corresponds to TRBD1 (5 bases). Between the trimmed V and J ends, which lost 0 bases and 4 bases, there was a span of 10 bases. The CDR3 extends over 14 amino acids. The germline V gene has CDR1 SGHRS and CDR2 YFSETQ. This CDR3 reads CASSLDPTGYGYTF. The CDR3 DNA follows: TGCGCCAGCAGCTTGGATCCCACAGGCTATGGCTACACCTTC. The full variable domain, completed using reference TRBV5-1 and TRBJ1-2, is KAGVTQTPRYLIKTRGQQVTLSCSPISGHRSVSWYQQTPGQGLQFLFEYFSETQRNKGNFPGRFSGRQFSNSRSEMNVSTLELGDSALYLCASSLDPTGYGYTFGSGTRLTVV.

This clonotype showed up many times. V is TRBV12-3 or TRBV12-4 and J is TRBJ2-7, with TRBD1 matching 7 bases. This CDR3 has 14 residues. The junction had 6 bases not matched to a gene; V was cut back by 4 bases and J by 3 bases. The DNA for the CDR3 is TGTGCCAGCAGTTACGGGACAGCTAACTACGAGCAGTACTTC. This codes for CASSYGTANYEQYF.

This clonotype has at least ten counts. V and J are TRBV5-1 and TRBJ1-1; D gene unclear. The germline V gene has CDR1 SGHRS and CDR2 YFSETQ. The CDR3 sequence is 15 residues long. V lost 0 bases, J lost 1 base, and 10 bases lay in between. Here the CDR3 reads CASSLGPRRNTEAFF. As DNA, the CDR3 is TGCGCCAGCAGCTTGGGGCCGAGGAGGAACACTGAAGCTTTCTTT.

This clonotype occurred many times. The CDR3 DNA sequence: TGTGCCAGCAGTTCCCCGACAGGGGAGAAGGCTTACGAGCAGTACTTC. This encodes CASSSPTGEKAYEQYF. The chain combines TRBV6-6 with TRBJ2-7; 8 bases align to TRBD1. Germline V lookup: CDR1 MNHNY, CDR2 SVGAGI (reference sequence). The V gene end was trimmed by 4 bases and the J gene end by 4 bases; junction bases not matched to a gene: 12. This CDR3 has 16 amino acids.

This clonotype was seen ten or more times. The chain uses TRBV20-1 and TRBJ1-4; no clear D gene. The CDR3 extends over 13 amino acids. In germline, CDR1 is DFQATT, CDR2 SNEGSKA (reference sequence). Trimming stripped 6 bases from V and 4 bases from J, with 12 bases between. Here the CDR3 reads CSARRVRNEKLFF. The DNA of the CDR3 is TGCAGTGCCCGCCGGGTGCGTAATGAAAAACTGTTTTTT.

This clonotype was seen ten or more times. The J gene is TRBJ2-1, the V gene TRBV20-1; 11 nucleotides line up with TRBD2. V shed 5 bases and J 0 bases; nucleotides not matched to a gene: 6. Looked up from germline, CDR1 is DFQATT and CDR2 is SNEGSKA (reference sequence). The CDR3 totals 16 residues. The CDR3 region is CSAETSGAYSYNEQFF. CDR3 DNA sequence: TGCAGTGCTGAGACTAGCGGGGCGTACTCCTACAATGAGCAGTTCTTC.

In its sample, this clonotype was seen many times. In DNA form, the CDR3 reads TGTGCCAGCAGCCGCCGGACGAATGAGCAGTTCTTC. The encoded protein is CASSRRTNEQFF. The rearrangement joins TRBV5-6 to TRBJ2-1, with unresolved D. Per germline, CDR1 SGHDT and CDR2 YYEEEE. V gave up 4 bases and J gave up 7 bases, with 9 bases separating them. The CDR3 has 12 amino acids.

Many counts were recorded for this clonotype. V gene TRBV7-2 combines with J gene TRBJ1-5; 7 bases align to TRBD1. Germline lookup yields CDR1 SGHTA and CDR2 FQGNSA. The CDR3 contains 17 residues. Losses at the gene ends were 2 bases for V and 6 bases for J; bases not matched to a gene: 13. The CDR3 reads CASSLFWEDRVVQPQHF. The CDR3 coding sequence is TGTGCCAGCAGCTTATTCTGGGAAGACAGGGTCGTTCAGCCCCAGCATTTT.

This clonotype was picked up many times. The V and J genes are TRBV20-1 and TRBJ1-5, with a possible D match to TRBD1 (6 bases). Trimming shortened V by 2 bases and J by 1 base, and 9 bases separated the two germline ends. The CDR3 extends over 14 amino acids. Germline V gene data show CDR1 as DFQATT and CDR2 as SNEGSKA (reference sequence). The CDR3: CSARIGGSNQPQHF. CDR3 bases: TGCAGTGCTAGAATAGGGGGGAGCAATCAGCCCCAGCATTTT.

This clonotype has at least ten counts. V is TRBV21-1 and J is TRBJ2-2; TRBD1 is the table's D call and was not checked against the DNA. TRBV21-1 corresponds to a pseudogene. This CDR3 is built from 16 residues. DNA for the CDR3: TGTGCCAGGGAACGTATAAGGGGGGCCCACACCGGGGAGCTGTTTTTT. The encoded protein is CARERIRGAHTGELFF.

This clonotype was observed at least ten times. This sequence joins TRBV7-9 and TRBJ1-2; 9 bases line up with TRBD1. Germline trimming cut 4 bases from V and 9 bases from J; bases unmatched to any gene: 18. The germline V gene has CDR1 SEHNR and CDR2 FQNEAQ (reference sequence). The CDR3 is 17 residues long. The DNA of the CDR3 is TGTGCCAGCAGCTCGACAGGGGGTCAGAGTCTCGAGTATAGCTACACCTTC. Translating gives CASSSTGGQSLEYSYTF.

Comment on this clonotype: A much larger clone lies a single base off, so this may be a read error. The CDR3 coding sequence is TGTGCCAGCAGTAGGGGGGGAATTAGCACAGATACGCAGTATTTT. Translating gives CASSRGGISTDTQYF. This chain joins TRBV3-1 and TRBJ2-3; weak D call: TRBD2 (7 bases). V was trimmed by 6 bases and J by 0 bases, leaving 13 bases between them. This CDR3 contains 15 residues. Germline values: CDR1 LGHDT, CDR2 YNNKEL (reference sequence).

Ten or more counts support this clonotype. The J gene is TRBJ2-1, the V gene TRBV20-1; 10 positions match TRBD2. The trim removed 6 bases at V and 9 bases at J, leaving 11 bases unmatched. The V gene's germline CDR1 is DFQATT and CDR2 SNEGSKA (reference sequence). This CDR3 has 14 amino acids. The CDR3 reads CSATSGGAFTEQFF. CDR3 in DNA: TGCAGTGCCACGAGCGGGGGGGCTTTCACTGAGCAGTTCTTC.

This clonotype has a count of ten or more. The chain couples TRBV12-3 or TRBV12-4 to TRBJ1-4; D might be TRBD1 (5 bases). This CDR3 has 13 residues. Trimming removed 3 bases from V and 8 bases from J, with 10 bases in between. The CDR3 spells CASSLDGAEKLFF. Written as DNA, the CDR3 is TGTGCCAGCAGTTTGGACGGGGCGGAAAAACTGTTTTTT.

This clonotype has a handful of counts. The genes are TRBV11-2 and TRBJ2-7; D gene ambiguous. From germline, CDR1 is SGHAT and CDR2 FQNNGV. Deletions cut 5 bases from V and 0 bases from J, with 14 bases between. The CDR3 spans 15 residues. The CDR3 bases are TGTGCCAGCAGCCGCTCCTTGGAAAGCTCCTACGAGCAGTACTTC. It codes for CASSRSLESSYEQYF.

This clonotype was recorded many times. V and J are TRBV10-3 and TRBJ1-2; 9 positions agree with TRBD1. The CDR3 loop spans 13 amino acids. V lost 5 bases, J lost 7 bases, and 5 bases stayed unmatched. Germline CDR1 and CDR2: ENHRY and SYGVKD. CDR3 in amino acids: CAISPGQGAGYTF. CDR3 sequence (DNA): TGTGCCATCAGTCCGGGACAGGGAGCTGGCTACACCTTC.

Many counts were recorded for this clonotype. The chain employs TRBV5-6 and TRBJ2-7; D unresolved. The germline V and J ends were trimmed by 3 bases and 3 bases, with 19 bases remaining between them. The CDR3 contains 16 residues. CDR1 and CDR2 from the germline V gene are SGHDT and YYEEEE. CDR3 amino acids: CASSSSAHNWGYEQYF. The CDR3 DNA reads TGTGCCAGCAGCTCCTCGGCCCATAATTGGGGCTACGAGCAGTACTTC.

This clonotype was observed at least ten times. V and J are TRBV6-5 and TRBJ1-1, with D possibly matching TRBD1 (5 bases). The V gene lost 2 bases and the J gene lost 5 bases, with 9 bases spanning the gap. Germline CDR1 MNHEY, CDR2 SVGAGI. The CDR3 runs 13 residues. The CDR3 sequence is CASSYGGITEAFF. The CDR3 coding sequence is TGTGCCAGCAGTTACGGGGGTATTACTGAAGCTTTCTTT.

This clonotype showed up many times. The chain recombines TRBV20-1 with TRBJ2-2; TRBD1 agrees at 8 bases. V lost 2 bases and J lost 4; bases outside the gene matches: 9. CDR3 length: 16 amino acids. The germline gives CDR1 DFQATT, CDR2 SNEGSKA (reference sequence). CDR3: CSARSQGALGTGELFF. CDR3 nucleotide sequence: TGCAGTGCTAGATCGCAGGGGGCGCTAGGCACCGGGGAGCTGTTTTTT.

In this sample, this clonotype turned up many times. This chain joins TRBV6-5 and TRBJ2-7; 7 bases match TRBD1. Losses at the gene ends were 6 bases for V and 6 bases for J; bases not matched to a gene: 8. Germline assignment: CDR1 MNHEY and CDR2 SVGAGI. The CDR3 runs to 13 residues. CDR3: CASSHRDSREQYF. For the CDR3, the DNA is TGTGCCAGCAGCCACCGGGACAGCCGCGAGCAGTACTTC.

This clonotype was observed many times. The V and J genes are TRBV7-2 and TRBJ2-5; D possibly matches TRBD1 or TRBD2 (6 bases each). V lost 3 bases and J 5 bases, leaving 16 bases between the germline ends. Germline V gives CDR1 SGHTA, CDR2 FQGNSA. The CDR3 covers 15 residues. CDR3 protein: CASSFERLGGETQYF. The CDR3 DNA reads as TGTGCCAGCAGCTTCGAACGGCTAGGGGGGGAGACCCAGTACTTC.

This clonotype was seen at least ten times. The rearrangement joins TRBV14 to TRBJ2-1; D could derive from TRBD1 or TRBD2 (6 bases each). The CDR3 length is 15 residues. Germline CDR1 SGHDN, CDR2 FVKESK. Trimming removed 4 bases at V and 8 bases at J, with 18 bases between. The CDR3 loop reads CASSLLGGPPHEQFF. The CDR3 nucleotides are TGTGCCAGCAGCCTCCTAGGGGGGCCCCCCCATGAGCAGTTCTTC.

This clonotype was seen at least ten times. The V call is TRBV6-5, the J call TRBJ1-5, with D perhaps TRBD1 (6 bases). CDR1 and CDR2 (germline): MNHEY, SVGAGI. The CDR3 consists of 14 residues. Between the trimmed V and J ends, which lost 6 bases and 3 bases, there was a span of 12 bases. Here the CDR3 reads CASRLGGDNQPQHF. The CDR3 region has the DNA TGTGCCAGCAGGTTGGGGGGCGACAATCAGCCCCAGCATTTT.